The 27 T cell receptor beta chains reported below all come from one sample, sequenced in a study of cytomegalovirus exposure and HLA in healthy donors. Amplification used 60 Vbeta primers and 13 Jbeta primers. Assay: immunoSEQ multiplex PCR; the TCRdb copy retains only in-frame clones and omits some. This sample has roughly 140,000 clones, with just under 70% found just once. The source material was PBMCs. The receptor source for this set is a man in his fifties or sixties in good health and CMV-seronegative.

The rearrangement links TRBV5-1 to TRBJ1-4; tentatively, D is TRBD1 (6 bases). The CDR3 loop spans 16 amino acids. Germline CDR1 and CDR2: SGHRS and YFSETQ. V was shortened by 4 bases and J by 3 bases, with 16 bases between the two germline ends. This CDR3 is CASSPVRGSANEKLFF. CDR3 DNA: TGCGCCAGCAGCCCAGTCAGGGGTTCAGCTAATGAAAAACTGTTTTTT.

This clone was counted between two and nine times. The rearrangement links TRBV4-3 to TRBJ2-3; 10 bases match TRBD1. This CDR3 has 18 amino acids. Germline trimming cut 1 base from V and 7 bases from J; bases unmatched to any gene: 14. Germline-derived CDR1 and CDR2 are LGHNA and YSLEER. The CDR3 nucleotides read TGCGCCAGCAGCCAAGCTCAAACCGGACAGGGGGTGGAAAATACGCAGTATTTT. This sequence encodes CASSQAQTGQGVENTQYF.

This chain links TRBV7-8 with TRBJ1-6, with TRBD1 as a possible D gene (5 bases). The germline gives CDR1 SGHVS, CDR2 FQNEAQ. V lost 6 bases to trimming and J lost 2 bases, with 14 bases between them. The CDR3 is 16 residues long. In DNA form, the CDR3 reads TGTGCCAGCAGGGTTCAGGGAATGCCCTATAATTCACCCCTCCACTTT. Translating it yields CASRVQGMPYNSPLHF. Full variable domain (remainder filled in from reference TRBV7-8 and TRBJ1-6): GAGVSQSPRYKVAKRGQDVALRCDPISGHVSLFWYQQALGQGPEFLTYFQNEAQLDKSGLPSDRFFAERPEGSVSTLKIQRTQQEDSAVYLCASRVQGMPYNSPLHFGNGTRLTVT.

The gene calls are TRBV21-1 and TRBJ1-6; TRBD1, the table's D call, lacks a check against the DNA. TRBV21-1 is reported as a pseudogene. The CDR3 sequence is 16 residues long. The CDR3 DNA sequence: TGTGCCGACAGGCAGGGGCCCCCCTACTATAATTCACCCCTCCACTTT. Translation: CADRQGPPYYNSPLHF.

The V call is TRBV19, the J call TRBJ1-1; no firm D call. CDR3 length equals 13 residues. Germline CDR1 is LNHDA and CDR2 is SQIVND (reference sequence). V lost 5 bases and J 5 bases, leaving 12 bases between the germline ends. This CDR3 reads CASSPQTRTEAFF. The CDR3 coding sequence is TGTGCCAGTAGTCCCCAGACGAGGACTGAAGCTTTCTTT.

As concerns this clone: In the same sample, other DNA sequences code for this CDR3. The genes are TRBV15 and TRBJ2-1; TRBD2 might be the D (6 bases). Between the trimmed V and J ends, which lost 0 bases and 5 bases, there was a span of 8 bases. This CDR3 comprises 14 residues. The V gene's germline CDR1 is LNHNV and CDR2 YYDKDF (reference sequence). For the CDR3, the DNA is TGTGCCACCAGCAGAGATGGGGGGAACAATGAGCAGTTCTTC. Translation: CATSRDGGNNEQFF.

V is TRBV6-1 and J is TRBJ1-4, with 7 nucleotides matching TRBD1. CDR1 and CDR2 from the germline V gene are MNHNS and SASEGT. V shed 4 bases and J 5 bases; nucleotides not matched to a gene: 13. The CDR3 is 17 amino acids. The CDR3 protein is CASSAYPVSGQNEKLFF. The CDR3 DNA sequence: TGTGCCAGCAGTGCCTACCCCGTATCGGGACAGAATGAAAAACTGTTTTTT.

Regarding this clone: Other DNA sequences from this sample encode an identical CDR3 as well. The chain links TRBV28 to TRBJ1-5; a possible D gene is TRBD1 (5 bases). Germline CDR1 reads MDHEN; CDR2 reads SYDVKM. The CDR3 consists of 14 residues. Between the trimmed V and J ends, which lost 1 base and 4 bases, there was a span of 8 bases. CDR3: CASSLLGGNQPQHF. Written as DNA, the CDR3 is TGTGCCAGCAGTTTATTGGGGGGAAATCAGCCCCAGCATTTT.

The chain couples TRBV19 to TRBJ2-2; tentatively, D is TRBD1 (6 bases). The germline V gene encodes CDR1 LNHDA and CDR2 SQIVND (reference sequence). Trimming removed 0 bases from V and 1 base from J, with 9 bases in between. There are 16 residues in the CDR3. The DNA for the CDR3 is TGTGCCAGTAGTATAGATTCGGGACAGAACACCGGGGAGCTGTTTTTT. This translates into CASSIDSGQNTGELFF.

DNA for the CDR3: TGTGCCTTCTTCGGGACAGACAATTCCTTCTCTGGAAACACCATATATTTT. Protein: CAFFGTDNSFSGNTIYF. The chain employs TRBV30 and TRBJ1-3; 7 bases match TRBD1. This CDR3 contains 17 residues. V trimming: 7 bases; J trimming: 0 bases; junction bases outside the gene matches: 15. The germline V gene has CDR1 GTSNPN and CDR2 SVGIG (reference sequence).

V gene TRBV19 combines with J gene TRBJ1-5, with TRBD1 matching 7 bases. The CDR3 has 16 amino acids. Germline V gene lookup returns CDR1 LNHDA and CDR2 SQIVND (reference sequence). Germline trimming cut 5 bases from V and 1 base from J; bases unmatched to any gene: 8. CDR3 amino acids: CASSSGQLISNQPQHF. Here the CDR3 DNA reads TGTGCCAGTAGTTCGGGACAGCTTATAAGCAATCAGCCCCAGCATTTT.

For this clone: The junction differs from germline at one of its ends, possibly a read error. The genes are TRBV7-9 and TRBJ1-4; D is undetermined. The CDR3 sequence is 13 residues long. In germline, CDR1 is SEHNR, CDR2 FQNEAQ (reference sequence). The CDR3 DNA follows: TGTTCCAGCAGCTCGAGTTTGTTGCTAGAGATGTTTTTT. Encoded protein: CSSSSSLLLEMFF.

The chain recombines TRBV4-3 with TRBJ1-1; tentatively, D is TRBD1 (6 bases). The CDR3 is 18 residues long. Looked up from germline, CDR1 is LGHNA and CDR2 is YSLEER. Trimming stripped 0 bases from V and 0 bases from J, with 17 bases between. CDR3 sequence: CASSQDLTQGVMNTEAFF. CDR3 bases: TGCGCCAGCAGCCAAGATCTGACACAGGGTGTTATGAACACTGAAGCTTTCTTT.

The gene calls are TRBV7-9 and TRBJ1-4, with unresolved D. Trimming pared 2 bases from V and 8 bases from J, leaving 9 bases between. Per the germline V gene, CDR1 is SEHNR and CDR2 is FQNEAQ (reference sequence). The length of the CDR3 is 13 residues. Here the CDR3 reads CASSLNTGEKLFF. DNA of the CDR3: TGTGCCAGCAGCTTAAATACGGGGGAAAAACTGTTTTTT.

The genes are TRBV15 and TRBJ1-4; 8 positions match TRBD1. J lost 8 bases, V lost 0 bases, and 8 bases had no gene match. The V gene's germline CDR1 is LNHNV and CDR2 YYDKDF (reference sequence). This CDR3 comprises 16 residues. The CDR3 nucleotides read TGTGCCACCAGCAGAGAGTTGGGGACAGGAGGAGAAAAACTGTTTTTT. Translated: CATSRELGTGGEKLFF.

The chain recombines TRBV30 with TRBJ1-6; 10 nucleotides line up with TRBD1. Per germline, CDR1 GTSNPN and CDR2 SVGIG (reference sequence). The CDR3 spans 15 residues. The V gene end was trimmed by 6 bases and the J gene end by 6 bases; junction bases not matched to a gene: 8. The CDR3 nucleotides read TGTGCCTGCGAGACAGGGGGCGGCGGTAATTCACCCCTCCACTTT. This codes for CACETGGGGNSPLHF.

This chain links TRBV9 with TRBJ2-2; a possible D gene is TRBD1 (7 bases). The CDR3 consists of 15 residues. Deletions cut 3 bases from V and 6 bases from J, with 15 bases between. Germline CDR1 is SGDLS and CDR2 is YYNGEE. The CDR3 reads CASSETGRFAGELFF. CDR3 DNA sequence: TGTGCCAGCAGCGAGACAGGGAGGTTCGCCGGGGAGCTGTTTTTT.

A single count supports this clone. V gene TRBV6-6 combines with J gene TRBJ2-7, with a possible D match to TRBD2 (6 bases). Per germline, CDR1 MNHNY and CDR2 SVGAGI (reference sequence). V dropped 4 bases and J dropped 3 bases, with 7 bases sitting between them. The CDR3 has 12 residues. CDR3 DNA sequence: TGTGCCAGCAGTTTGGAGGGCTACGAGCAGTACTTC. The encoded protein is CASSLEGYEQYF.

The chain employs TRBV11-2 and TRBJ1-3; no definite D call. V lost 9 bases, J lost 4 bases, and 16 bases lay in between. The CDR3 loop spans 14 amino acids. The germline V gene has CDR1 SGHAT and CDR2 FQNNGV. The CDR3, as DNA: TGTGCCAGTCGCCGCAACGGGTTGGGAAACACCATATATTTT. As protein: CASRRNGLGNTIYF.

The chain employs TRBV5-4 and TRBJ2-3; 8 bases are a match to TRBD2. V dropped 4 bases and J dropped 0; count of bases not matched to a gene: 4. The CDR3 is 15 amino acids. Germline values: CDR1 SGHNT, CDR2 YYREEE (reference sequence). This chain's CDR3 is CASSPPGGSTDTQYF. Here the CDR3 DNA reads TGTGCCAGCAGCCCGCCGGGGGGGAGCACAGATACGCAGTATTTT.

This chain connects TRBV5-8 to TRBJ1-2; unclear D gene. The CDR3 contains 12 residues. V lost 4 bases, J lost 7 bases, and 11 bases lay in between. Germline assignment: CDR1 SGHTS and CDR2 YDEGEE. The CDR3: CASSLPSTGYTF. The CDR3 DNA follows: TGTGCCAGCAGCCTACCAAGCACTGGCTACACCTTC.

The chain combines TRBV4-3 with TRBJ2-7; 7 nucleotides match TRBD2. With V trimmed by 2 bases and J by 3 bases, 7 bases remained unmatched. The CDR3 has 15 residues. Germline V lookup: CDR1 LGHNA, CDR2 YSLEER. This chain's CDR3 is CASSQMASGGYEQYF. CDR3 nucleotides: TGCGCCAGCAGCCAAATGGCTAGCGGAGGCTACGAGCAGTACTTC.

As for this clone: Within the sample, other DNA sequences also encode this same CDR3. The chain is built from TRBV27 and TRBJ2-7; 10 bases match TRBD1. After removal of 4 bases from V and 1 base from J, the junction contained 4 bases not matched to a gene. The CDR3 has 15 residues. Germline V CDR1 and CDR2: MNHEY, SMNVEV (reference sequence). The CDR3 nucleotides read TGTGCCAGCAGTTCCCCGGGACAGGGGTCCTACGAGCAGTACTTC. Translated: CASSSPGQGSYEQYF.

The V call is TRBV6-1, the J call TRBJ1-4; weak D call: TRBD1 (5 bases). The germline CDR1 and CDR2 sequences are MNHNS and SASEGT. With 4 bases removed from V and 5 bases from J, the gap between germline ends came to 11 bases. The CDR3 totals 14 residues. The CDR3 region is CASSGGGWNEKLFF. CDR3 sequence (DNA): TGTGCCAGCAGTGGGGGGGGATGGAATGAAAAACTGTTTTTT.

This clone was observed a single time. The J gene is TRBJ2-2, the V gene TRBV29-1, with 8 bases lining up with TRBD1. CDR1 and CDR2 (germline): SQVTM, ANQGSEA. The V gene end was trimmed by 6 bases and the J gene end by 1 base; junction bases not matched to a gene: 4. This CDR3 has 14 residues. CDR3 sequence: CSVGDRRNTGELFF. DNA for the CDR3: TGCAGCGTGGGGGACAGGAGGAACACCGGGGAGCTGTTTTTT.

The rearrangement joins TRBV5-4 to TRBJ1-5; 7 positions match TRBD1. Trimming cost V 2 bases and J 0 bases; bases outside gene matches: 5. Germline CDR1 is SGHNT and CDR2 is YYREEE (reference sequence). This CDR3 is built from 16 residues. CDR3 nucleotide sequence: TGTGCCAGCAGCTTACGGACAGGCACTAGCAATCAGCCCCAGCATTTT. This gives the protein CASSLRTGTSNQPQHF.

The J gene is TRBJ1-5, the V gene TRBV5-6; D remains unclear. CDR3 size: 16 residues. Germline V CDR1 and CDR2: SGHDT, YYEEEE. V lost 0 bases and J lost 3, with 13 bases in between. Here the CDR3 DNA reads TGTGCCAGCAGCTTGGGGGCAGGCCGTTACAATCAGCCCCAGCATTTT. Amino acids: CASSLGAGRYNQPQHF.